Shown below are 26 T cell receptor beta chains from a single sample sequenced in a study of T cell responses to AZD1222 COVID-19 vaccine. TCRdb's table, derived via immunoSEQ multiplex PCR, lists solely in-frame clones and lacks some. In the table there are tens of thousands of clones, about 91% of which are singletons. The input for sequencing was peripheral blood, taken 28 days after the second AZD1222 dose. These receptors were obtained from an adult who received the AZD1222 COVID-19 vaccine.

CDR3 DNA: TGTGCCAGCAGCCATACAGGGACAGATGATTATGGCTACACCTTC. Translation gives CASSHTGTDDYGYTF. The chain combines TRBV11-2 with TRBJ1-2; 7 bases are shared with TRBD1. CDR3 size: 15 residues. Germline CDR1 is SGHAT and CDR2 is FQNNGV. The V segment lost 5 bases and the J segment 5 bases; nucleotides outside the gene matches: 11.

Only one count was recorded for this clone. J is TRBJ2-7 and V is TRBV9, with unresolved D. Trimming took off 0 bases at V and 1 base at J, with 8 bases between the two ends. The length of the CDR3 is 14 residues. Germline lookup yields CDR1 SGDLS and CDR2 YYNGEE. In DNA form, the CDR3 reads TGTGCCAGCAGCGTAGCCGGAATATCCTACGAGCAGTACTTC. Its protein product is CASSVAGISYEQYF.

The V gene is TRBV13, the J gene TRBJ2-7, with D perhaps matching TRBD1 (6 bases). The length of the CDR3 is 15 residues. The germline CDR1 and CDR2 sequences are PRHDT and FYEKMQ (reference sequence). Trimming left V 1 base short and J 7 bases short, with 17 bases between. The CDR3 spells CASSLEGRPRGEQYF. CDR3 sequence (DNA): TGTGCCAGCAGCTTAGAAGGACGGCCCAGGGGAGAGCAGTACTTC.

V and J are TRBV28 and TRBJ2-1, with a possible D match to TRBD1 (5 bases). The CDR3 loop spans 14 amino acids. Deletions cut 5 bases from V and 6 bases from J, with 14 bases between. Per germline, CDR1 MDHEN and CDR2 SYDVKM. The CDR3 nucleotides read TGTGCCAGCAGTCAGGGCAGCCTACTCAATGAGCAGTTCTTC. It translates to CASSQGSLLNEQFF.

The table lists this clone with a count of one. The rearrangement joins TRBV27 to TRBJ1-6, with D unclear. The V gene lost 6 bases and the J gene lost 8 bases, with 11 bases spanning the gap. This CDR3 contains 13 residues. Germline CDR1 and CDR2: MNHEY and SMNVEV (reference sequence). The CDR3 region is CASSPPRDSPLHF. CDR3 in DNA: TGTGCCAGCAGCCCGCCGAGGGATTCACCCCTCCACTTT.

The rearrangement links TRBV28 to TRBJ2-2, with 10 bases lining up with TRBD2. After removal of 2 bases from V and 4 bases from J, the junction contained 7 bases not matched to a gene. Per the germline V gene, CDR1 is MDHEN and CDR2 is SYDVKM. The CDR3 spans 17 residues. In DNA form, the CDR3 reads TGTGCCAGCAGTTTAATGCCTAGCGGGAGCCGCACCGGGGAGCTGTTTTTT. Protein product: CASSLMPSGSRTGELFF.

The CDR3 here is CSGVTSGIPNEQFF. As DNA, the CDR3 is TGCAGCGGGGTAACTAGCGGAATCCCAAATGAGCAGTTCTTC. This chain links TRBV29-1 with TRBJ2-1; 8 bases map to TRBD2. Germline trimming cut 7 bases from V and 7 bases from J; bases unmatched to any gene: 12. This CDR3 spans 14 amino acids. From germline, CDR1 is SQVTM and CDR2 ANQGSEA.

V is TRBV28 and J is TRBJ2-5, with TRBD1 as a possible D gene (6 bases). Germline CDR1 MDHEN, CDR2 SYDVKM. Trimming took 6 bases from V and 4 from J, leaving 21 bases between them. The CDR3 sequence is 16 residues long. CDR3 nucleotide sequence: TGTGCCAGCAGAACTCACAGGGTGGTAGGAGGAGAGACCCAGTACTTC. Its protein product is CASRTHRVVGGETQYF.

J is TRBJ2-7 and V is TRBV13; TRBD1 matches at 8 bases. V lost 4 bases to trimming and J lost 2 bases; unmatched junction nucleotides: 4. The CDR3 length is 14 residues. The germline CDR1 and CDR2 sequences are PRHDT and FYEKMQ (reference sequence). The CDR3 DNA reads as TGTGCCAGCAGCTCCGGGACAGGAGCCTACGAGCAGTACTTC. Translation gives CASSSGTGAYEQYF.

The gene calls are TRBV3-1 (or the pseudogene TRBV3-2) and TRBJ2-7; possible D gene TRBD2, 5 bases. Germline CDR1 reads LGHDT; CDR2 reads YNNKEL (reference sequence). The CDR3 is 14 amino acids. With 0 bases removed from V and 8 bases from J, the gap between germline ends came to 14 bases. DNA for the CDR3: TGTGCCAGCAGCCAAGATTTGAGTGGGAGTAAGCAGTACTTC. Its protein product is CASSQDLSGSKQYF.

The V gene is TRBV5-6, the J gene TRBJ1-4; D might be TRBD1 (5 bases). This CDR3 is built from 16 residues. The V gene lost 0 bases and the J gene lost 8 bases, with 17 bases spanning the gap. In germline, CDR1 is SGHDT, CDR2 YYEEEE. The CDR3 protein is CASSLVIQAGGEKLFF. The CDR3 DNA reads TGTGCCAGCAGCTTGGTCATACAGGCCGGCGGCGAAAAACTGTTTTTT.

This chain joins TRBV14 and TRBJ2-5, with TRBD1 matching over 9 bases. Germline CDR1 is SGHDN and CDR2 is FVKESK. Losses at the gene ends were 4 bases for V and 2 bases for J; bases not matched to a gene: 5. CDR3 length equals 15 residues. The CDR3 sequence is CASSPWTGAQETQYF. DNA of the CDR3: TGTGCCAGCAGCCCATGGACAGGGGCGCAAGAGACCCAGTACTTC.

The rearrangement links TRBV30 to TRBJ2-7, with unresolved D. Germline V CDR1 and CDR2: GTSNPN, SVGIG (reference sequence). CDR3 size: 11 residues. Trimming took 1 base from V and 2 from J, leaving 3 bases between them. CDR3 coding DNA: TGTGCCTGGAGTGCTCCCTACGAGCAGTACTTC. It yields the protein CAWSAPYEQYF.

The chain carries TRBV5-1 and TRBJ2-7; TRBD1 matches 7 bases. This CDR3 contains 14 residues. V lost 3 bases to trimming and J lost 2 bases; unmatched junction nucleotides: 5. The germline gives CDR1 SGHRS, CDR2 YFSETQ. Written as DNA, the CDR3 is TGCGCCAGCAGCTCGGGACAGCCACCCTACGAGCAGTACTTC. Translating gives CASSSGQPPYEQYF.

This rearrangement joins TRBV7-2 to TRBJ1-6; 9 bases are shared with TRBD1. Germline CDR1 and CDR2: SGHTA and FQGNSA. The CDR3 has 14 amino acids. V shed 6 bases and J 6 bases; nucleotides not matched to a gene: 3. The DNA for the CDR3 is TGTGCCAGCAGGTGGACAGGGGTTAATTCACCCCTCCACTTT. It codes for CASRWTGVNSPLHF.

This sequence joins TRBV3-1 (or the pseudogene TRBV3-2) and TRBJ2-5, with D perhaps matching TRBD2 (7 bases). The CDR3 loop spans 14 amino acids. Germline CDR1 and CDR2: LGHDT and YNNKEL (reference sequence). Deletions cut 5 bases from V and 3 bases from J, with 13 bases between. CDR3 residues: CASSSGGQKETQYF. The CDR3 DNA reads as TGTGCCAGCAGCTCCGGGGGGCAGAAAGAGACCCAGTACTTC.

The CDR3 DNA follows: TGTGCCAGCAGCTTGGAATACAGGGGGGCGAAGACCCAGTACTTC. This sequence encodes CASSLEYRGAKTQYF. V gene TRBV5-5 combines with J gene TRBJ2-5; TRBD1 agrees at 8 bases. Unmatched junction bases numbered 7, after V lost 0 bases and J lost 6 bases. Germline V gene data show CDR1 as SGHKS and CDR2 as YYEKEE (reference sequence). The CDR3 covers 15 residues.

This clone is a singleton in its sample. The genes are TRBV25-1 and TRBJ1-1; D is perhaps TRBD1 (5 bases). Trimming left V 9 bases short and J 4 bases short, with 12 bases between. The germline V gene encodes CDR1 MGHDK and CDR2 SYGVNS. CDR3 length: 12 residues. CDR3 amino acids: CASRGDSTEAFF. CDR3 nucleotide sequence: TGTGCCAGTCGGGGCGACAGCACTGAAGCTTTCTTT. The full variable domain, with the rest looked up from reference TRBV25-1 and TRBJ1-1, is EADIYQTPRYLVIGTGKKITLECSQTMGHDKMYWYQQDPGMELHLIHYSYGVNSTEKGDLSSESTVSRIRTEHFPLTLESARPSHTSQYLCASRGDSTEAFFGQGTRLTVV.

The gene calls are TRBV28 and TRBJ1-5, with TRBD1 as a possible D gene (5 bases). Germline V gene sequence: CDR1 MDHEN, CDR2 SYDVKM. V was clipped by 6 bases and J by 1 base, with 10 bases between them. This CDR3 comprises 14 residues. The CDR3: CASSLGTSNQPQHF. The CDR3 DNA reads TGTGCCAGCAGCTTAGGGACCAGCAATCAGCCCCAGCATTTT.

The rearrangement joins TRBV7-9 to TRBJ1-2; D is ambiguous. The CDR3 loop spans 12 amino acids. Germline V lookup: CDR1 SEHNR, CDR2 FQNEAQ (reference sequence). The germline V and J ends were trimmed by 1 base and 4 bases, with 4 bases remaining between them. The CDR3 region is CASSLDVYGYTF. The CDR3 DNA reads TGTGCCAGCAGCTTAGATGTCTATGGCTACACCTTC.

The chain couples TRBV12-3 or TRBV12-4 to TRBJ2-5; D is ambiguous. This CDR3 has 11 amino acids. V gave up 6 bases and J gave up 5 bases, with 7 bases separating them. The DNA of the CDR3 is TGTGCCAGCAGCTTACGGGAGACCCAGTACTTC. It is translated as CASSLRETQYF.

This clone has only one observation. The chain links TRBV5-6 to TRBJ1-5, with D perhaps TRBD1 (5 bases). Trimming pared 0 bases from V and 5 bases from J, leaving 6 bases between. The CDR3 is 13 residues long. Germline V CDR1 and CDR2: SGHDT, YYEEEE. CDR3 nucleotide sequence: TGTGCCAGCAGCTTGGGAGGGGATCAGCCCCAGCATTTT. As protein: CASSLGGDQPQHF.

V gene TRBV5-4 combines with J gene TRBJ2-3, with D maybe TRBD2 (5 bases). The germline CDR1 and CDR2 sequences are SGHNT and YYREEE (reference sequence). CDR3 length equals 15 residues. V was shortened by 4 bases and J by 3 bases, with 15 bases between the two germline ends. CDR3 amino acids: CASSRGQTNTDTQYF. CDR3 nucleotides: TGTGCCAGCAGCCGAGGGCAGACCAATACAGATACGCAGTATTTT.

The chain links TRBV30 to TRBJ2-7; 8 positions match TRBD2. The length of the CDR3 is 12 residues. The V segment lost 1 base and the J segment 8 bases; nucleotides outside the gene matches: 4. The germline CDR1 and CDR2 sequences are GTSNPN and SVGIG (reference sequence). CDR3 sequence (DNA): TGTGCCTGGAGTGATGGCGGGAGGAAGCAGTACTTC. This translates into CAWSDGGRKQYF. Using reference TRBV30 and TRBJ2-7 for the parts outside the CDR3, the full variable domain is SQTIHQWPATLVQPVGSPLSLECTVEGTSNPNLYWYRQAAGRGLQLLFYSVGIGQISSEVPQNLSASRPQDRQFILSSKKLLLSDSGFYLCAWSDGGRKQYFGPGTRLTVT.

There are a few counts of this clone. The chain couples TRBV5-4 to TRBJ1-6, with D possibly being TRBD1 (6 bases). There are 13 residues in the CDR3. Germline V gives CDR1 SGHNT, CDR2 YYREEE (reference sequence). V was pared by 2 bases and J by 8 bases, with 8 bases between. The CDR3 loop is CASSLRGDSPLHF. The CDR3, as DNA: TGTGCCAGCAGCTTAAGGGGGGATTCACCCCTCCACTTT. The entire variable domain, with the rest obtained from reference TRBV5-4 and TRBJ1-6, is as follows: ETGVTQSPTHLIKTRGQQVTLRCSSQSGHNTVSWYQQALGQGPQFIFQYYREEENGRGNFPPRFSGLQFPNYSSELNVNALELDDSALYLCASSLRGDSPLHFGNGTRLTVT.

CDR3 coding DNA: TGTGCCAGCAGCACAGGGTCCGCCCCCAATCAGCCCCAGCATTTT. Protein product: CASSTGSAPNQPQHF. The chain recombines TRBV2 with TRBJ1-5; possibly TRBD1 for D (6 bases). Germline V gene sequence: CDR1 SNHLY, CDR2 FYNNEI. The CDR3 contains 15 residues. V dropped 6 bases and J dropped 3 bases, with 15 bases sitting between them.